This T cell receptor (beta chain) derives from a study of follicular helper T cells after annual influenza vaccination. The time point: 2014-2015 season, pre-vaccination. Adults were given seasonal inactivated influenza vaccine, and blood CD4 subsets were sorted before and after vaccination. Produced via immunoSEQ multiplex PCR; TCRdb's table is partial and in-frame only. Of roughly 14,000 clones listed, roughly 78% are singletons. This clone was counted a single time. Its antigen is undetermined. Study-wide results and caveats: Change in circulating plasmablasts correlated with ICOS+CD38+ cTfh clonality change. Productive TCRB sequences came from only roughly 10-23% of cells.

This CDR3 comprises 16 residues. The ends lost 3 bases at V and 5 bases at J; junction bases unmatched: 5. Germline V gene lookup returns CDR1 SGHNT and CDR2 YENEEA. Sequencing was performed on CXCR5- memory CD4+ T cells sorted from blood, taken on the day of influenza vaccination. This sequence joins TRBV11-3 and TRBJ2-5; TRBD2 agrees at 14 bases. The clonotype was recovered from an adult who received the influenza vaccine. The CDR3 protein is CASSFGTSGGAETQYF. DNA for the CDR3: TGTGCCAGCAGCTTCGGGACTAGCGGGGGTGCGGAGACCCAGTACTTC.